The source of this TCR beta chain is a study of blood T cell repertoires in COVID-19 (TCRdb year 2020). Study-wide context: Samples covering the acute and convalescent phases of COVID-19 were provided by collaborators in the United States, Italy and Spain. The prospective study material was composed of cDNA or gDNA derived from T cells, B-cell-depleted T cells, or PBMCs. Subjects who had been exposed to COVID-19, were actively infected with it, or had recovered from it provided the deeply sampled blood TCRbeta repertoires that made up the dataset. A freely available public database, intended as a resource for researchers studying the immune response to SARS-CoV-2, is where the repertoires were released. Samples came from the ongoing ImmuneRACE study (first 160 participants) plus 1,254 subjects from 6 global collaborators. Nearly every sample came with metadata listing a de-identified subject ID, COVID-19 status, age in years and sex. HLA class I and class II types, where available, came from metadata supplied by the sample provider rather than from assay-based typing.

Here is what the overall study found, with its caveats: How much clinical and demographic metadata was included differed by source and by participant, and the metadata was provided uncurated.

With regard to this clone: Its antigen is unknown. It has no much larger one-base neighbor in the sample; base qualities were not kept.

CDR1 and CDR2 were assigned from the germline V gene as SGHTA and FQGTGA. V is cut back by 3 bases and J by 6 bases, with 10 bases in the junction unmatched. Counted from cysteine to phenylalanine, this CDR3 has 17 amino acids. The only DNA kept is the CDR3, 51 bases in frame from the first base. The immunoSEQ Assay, a bias-controlled multiplex PCR, was used to amplify TCRbeta CDR3 regions from genomic DNA. The paper's processing steps were these. The number of nucleated cells in each sample was estimated from the amplification of reference gene primers within the assay. To quantify the absolute abundance of each unique TCRbeta CDR3 rearrangement, sequence reads were collapsed and filtered. For each sample, productive Simpson clonality was calculated as the square root of Simpson's diversity index across productive rearrangements. TCRdb mirrors the immuneACCESS table, restricted to in-frame sequences. Some clones are absent from its copies; in checked studies, under half trace to an unresolved V gene, and the reason for the others is unknown. Clone size and the V and J calls come from that table; the DNA yielded D and trimming. For this sample the table gives a few hundred thousand clones, of which around 75% were detected only once. 4.5% to 5.5% of the sample belongs to the ten largest clones.

Collaborating institutions collected whole blood in K2EDTA tubes following their own protocols. For TCRbeta analysis, collaborators shipped samples in one of three forms: frozen whole blood, isolated PBMCs, or DNA extracted from either of those sample types. Sequencing was done on a sample of peripheral blood. The TCR originated in a human donor in a cohort sampled during active COVID-19. This chain is built from TRBV7-3 and TRBJ2-1, with 11 middle bases fitting TRBD2. CDR3 region: CASSFQPGLADFNEQFF. The DNA reads as follows: TGTGCCAGCAGCTTCCAACCGGGACTAGCGGATTTCAATGAGCAGTTCTTC.